The clone carrying this T cell receptor (beta chain) was recorded a few times. V lost 2 bases, J lost 2 bases, and 10 bases lay in between. The CDR3 has 14 residues. CDR1 and CDR2 (germline): SGHRS, YFSETQ. The data were obtained in a study of cytotoxic CD8 clonotypes in ibrutinib-treated CLL. Profiling relied on immunoSEQ multiplex PCR, and the TCRdb table lists in-frame clones only, not all of them. There are 250,000 or so clones in the sample; 70% occur only once, and about 16% lies in the top ten. The starting material was PBMCs, obtained after 24 months of ibrutinib treatment. This clonotype originated in a human donor with chronic lymphocytic leukemia. The genes are TRBV5-1 and TRBJ1-1; D remains ambiguous. This chain's CDR3 is CASSLAQQNTEAFF. CDR3 DNA: TGCGCCAGCAGCTTAGCCCAGCAAAACACTGAAGCTTTCTTT.